These 27 T cell receptor beta chains came from one sample sequenced in a study of cytomegalovirus exposure and HLA in healthy donors. Use of 60 Vbeta and 13 Jbeta primers characterized the PCR. Here immunoSEQ multiplex PCR was the method, and the copy in TCRdb shows in-frame clones only, minus some. The sample records roughly 190,000 clones, over 70% being singletons. Sequencing input: PBMCs. Receptor source: a man aged 30 to 39 in good health and CMV-seronegative.

This clone has just a few counts. The chain is built from TRBV4-1 and TRBJ2-3; 14 positions agree with TRBD2. The CDR3 runs 18 residues. V was pared by 0 bases and J by 8 bases, with 10 bases of the junction left unmatched. Germline V gene lookup returns CDR1 MGHRA and CDR2 YSYEKL. CDR3 region: CASSQDETSGGGSGTQYF. In DNA, the CDR3 is TGCGCCAGCAGCCAAGATGAGACTAGCGGGGGGGGGTCAGGTACGCAGTATTTT.

This chain uses TRBV6-5 with TRBJ1-6; 8 bases fit TRBD1. Losses at the gene ends were 5 bases for V and 9 bases for J; bases not matched to a gene: 6. CDR1 MNHEY and CDR2 SVGAGI come from the germline V gene. CDR3 length: 14 amino acids. CDR3: CASSPGTGGSPLHF. CDR3 bases: TGTGCCAGCAGTCCTGGGACAGGAGGTTCACCCCTCCACTTT.

The rearrangement links TRBV27 to TRBJ2-7, with D possibly being TRBD2 (7 bases). The CDR3 length is 15 residues. V was trimmed by 6 bases and J by 2 bases, leaving 17 bases between them. The germline CDR1 and CDR2 sequences are MNHEY and SMNVEV (reference sequence). CDR3 loop: CASSSRGAGTYEQYF. In DNA form, the CDR3 reads TGTGCCAGCAGCTCCCGGGGGGCAGGGACCTACGAGCAGTACTTC.

There are a few counts of this clone. At one end the junction does not follow the germline gene, possibly because of a read error. This rearrangement joins TRBV7-9 to TRBJ1-5; 10 bases align to TRBD1. CDR1 and CDR2 from the germline V gene are SEHNR and FQNEAQ (reference sequence). The CDR3 contains 16 residues. CDR3 bases: TGTTCCAGCAGCTTATATGTGACAGGGGGCCCTCAGCCCCAGCATTTT. Translating gives CSSSLYVTGGPQPQHF.

The rearrangement uses TRBV30 and TRBJ2-3, with 8 bases aligning to TRBD1. Unmatched junction bases numbered 10, after V lost 4 bases and J lost 1 base. From germline, CDR1 is GTSNPN and CDR2 SVGIG (reference sequence). The length of the CDR3 is 16 residues. CDR3 residues: CAWNQRTGMRTDTQYF. The CDR3 bases are TGTGCCTGGAACCAACGGACAGGGATGCGCACAGATACGCAGTATTTT.

This clone was observed a single time. The J gene is TRBJ2-2, the V gene TRBV7-2; the match to TRBD1 covers 7 bases. The germline gives CDR1 SGHTA, CDR2 FQGNSA. V gave up 5 bases and J gave up 5 bases; unmatched junction bases: 8. The length of the CDR3 is 15 residues. The CDR3 protein is CASSLGQPATGELFF. The CDR3, as DNA: TGTGCCAGCAGCCTGGGACAGCCGGCTACCGGGGAGCTGTTTTTT.

This chain joins TRBV6-1 and TRBJ1-2, with TRBD1 matching 7 bases. The V gene's germline CDR1 is MNHNS and CDR2 SASEGT. The ends lost 2 bases at V and 4 bases at J; junction bases unmatched: 4. This CDR3 has 14 amino acids. The CDR3, as DNA: TGTGCCAGCAGTGAAAGGGGGCCTGTCTATGGCTACACCTTC. Its protein is CASSERGPVYGYTF.

The chain is built from TRBV27 and TRBJ2-1; D gene ambiguous. V was shortened by 3 bases and J by 10 bases, with 4 bases between the two germline ends. The CDR3 spans 10 residues. The germline V gene encodes CDR1 MNHEY and CDR2 SMNVEV (reference sequence). The CDR3 bases are TGTGCCAGCAGTTTTCCGGAGCAGTTCTTC. Its translation: CASSFPEQFF.

V gene TRBV6-5 combines with J gene TRBJ2-2; D is possibly TRBD1 (5 bases). The CDR3 sequence is 15 residues long. The V end lost 6 bases, the J end lost 4 bases, and 15 bases lay between the germline ends. Germline V gene sequence: CDR1 MNHEY, CDR2 SVGAGI. The CDR3 sequence: CASRVLRGSTGELFF. The CDR3 DNA reads as TGTGCCAGCAGAGTGTTAAGGGGCAGCACCGGGGAGCTGTTTTTT.

This clone has a single count. The chain employs TRBV7-6 and TRBJ2-2; D might be TRBD2 (6 bases). CDR3 length: 13 residues. V lost 6 bases, J lost 6 bases, and 11 bases lay in between. Germline V lookup: CDR1 SGHVS, CDR2 FNYEAQ. CDR3: CASRGGNAGELFF. The CDR3 DNA reads as TGTGCCAGCAGGGGGGGAAATGCCGGGGAGCTGTTTTTT.

This rearrangement joins TRBV10-1 to TRBJ2-5, with TRBD2 as a possible D gene (5 bases). The J call may be mistaken, given a closer DNA end match to TRBJ2-7. CDR3 length: 14 amino acids. Germline lookup yields CDR1 WNHNN and CDR2 SYGVQD (reference sequence). DNA of the CDR3: TGCGCCAGCAGTGACATTGGGAGCTCCTACGAGCAGTACTTC. This translates into CASSDIGSSYEQYF.

This chain links TRBV5-1 with TRBJ2-4; D perhaps matches TRBD2 (5 bases). V was cut by 1 base and J by 10 bases, with 9 bases left in between. The germline V gene has CDR1 SGHRS and CDR2 YFSETQ. CDR3 length: 12 residues. As DNA, the CDR3 is TGCGCCAGCAGCTTGCACGGGAATATTCAGTACTTC. Its translation is CASSLHGNIQYF.

The chain employs TRBV11-2 and TRBJ2-3, with 9 bases identical to TRBD2. The germline CDR1 and CDR2 sequences are SGHAT and FQNNGV. The V and J ends lost 10 bases and 3 bases, in that order; junction bases with no gene match: 8. The CDR3 is 14 residues long. This CDR3 reads CATPQRGATDTQYF. CDR3 in DNA: TGTGCCACCCCCCAGCGGGGGGCAACAGATACGCAGTATTTT. Full variable domain (rest looked up from reference TRBV11-2 and TRBJ2-3): EAGVAQSPRYKIIEKRQSVAFWCNPISGHATLYWYQQILGQGPKLLIQFQNNGVVDDSQLPKDRFSAERLKGVDSTLKIQPAKLEDSAVYLCATPQRGATDTQYFGPGTRLTVL.

The gene calls are TRBV10-2 and TRBJ1-1; a possible D gene is TRBD1 (6 bases). Germline CDR1 and CDR2: WSHSY and SAAADI. This CDR3 spans 16 amino acids. V lost 1 base and J 0 bases, leaving 12 bases between the germline ends. The CDR3 spells CASSEYLTGLNTEAFF. As DNA, the CDR3 is TGCGCCAGCAGTGAGTACCTAACAGGGCTGAACACTGAAGCTTTCTTT.

The chain couples TRBV5-1 to TRBJ2-5, with 9 bases that match TRBD1. V shed 4 bases and J 12 bases; nucleotides not matched to a gene: 7. The length of the CDR3 is 12 residues. Germline assignment: CDR1 SGHRS and CDR2 YFSETQ. CDR3 sequence reads: CASSPAGQGEYF. DNA of the CDR3: TGCGCCAGCAGCCCAGCGGGACAGGGAGAGTACTTC.

The chain is built from TRBV7-6 and TRBJ2-3; perhaps TRBD2 as D (5 bases). The germline gives CDR1 SGHVS, CDR2 FNYEAQ. Trimming took off 3 bases at V and 5 bases at J, with 6 bases between the two ends. This CDR3 contains 12 residues. The CDR3 sequence: CASSFGLDTQYF. CDR3 in DNA: TGTGCCAGCAGCTTCGGACTAGATACGCAGTATTTT.

The chain carries TRBV7-2 and TRBJ2-5; 8 nucleotides line up with TRBD1. The end of the DNA is better explained by TRBJ2-7, so the J call may be wrong. Germline assignment: CDR1 SGHTA and CDR2 FQGNSA. The CDR3 runs to 14 residues. CDR3 region: CASSFTGGDYEQYF. In DNA form, the CDR3 reads TGTGCCAGCAGCTTCACAGGGGGAGACTACGAGCAGTACTTC.

In DNA form, the CDR3 reads TGTGCCAGCAGCCCGACAGGGAACAATGAGCAGTTCTTC. This encodes CASSPTGNNEQFF. V and J are TRBV6-4 and TRBJ2-1, with 7 bases identical to TRBD1. Germline values: CDR1 MRHNA, CDR2 SNTAGT. The CDR3 runs 13 residues. V trimming: 6 bases; J trimming: 5 bases; junction bases outside the gene matches: 4.

The chain couples TRBV5-1 to TRBJ1-1; D is unresolved. Germline CDR1 is SGHRS and CDR2 is YFSETQ. V lost 0 bases, J lost 1 base, and 10 bases lay in between. The length of the CDR3 is 15 residues. The CDR3: CASSLGQNKNTEAFF. The CDR3 region has the DNA TGCGCCAGCAGCTTGGGGCAAAATAAGAACACTGAAGCTTTCTTT.

This chain uses TRBV10-3 with TRBJ2-7; 7 nucleotides match TRBD2. This CDR3 region has 15 residues. The V gene end was trimmed by 8 bases and the J gene end by 3 bases; junction bases not matched to a gene: 13. Germline loops: CDR1 ENHRY, CDR2 SYGVKD. Here the CDR3 DNA reads TGTGCCATCGGGGGGGACGGGACGAGCCTCTACGAGCAGTACTTC. Amino acids: CAIGGDGTSLYEQYF.

This clone was counted once. J is TRBJ1-2 and V is TRBV7-9, with 9 positions matching TRBD1. Losses at the gene ends were 5 bases for V and 9 bases for J; bases not matched to a gene: 7. Germline loops: CDR1 SEHNR, CDR2 FQNEAQ (reference sequence). This CDR3 region has 13 residues. Here the CDR3 reads CASSPGQGSRYTF. DNA of the CDR3: TGTGCCAGCAGCCCGGGACAGGGTAGTCGCTACACCTTC.

The rearrangement uses TRBV4-1 and TRBJ2-2, with D tentatively TRBD2 (6 bases). The CDR3 spans 17 residues. Germline CDR1 is MGHRA and CDR2 is YSYEKL. V was pared by 0 bases and J by 1 base, with 12 bases between. This CDR3 reads CASSQDPGEVNTGELFF. CDR3 nucleotide sequence: TGCGCCAGCAGCCAAGATCCGGGGGAGGTGAACACCGGGGAGCTGTTTTTT.

The table lists this clone with a count of one. This rearrangement joins TRBV28 to TRBJ2-2; 11 nucleotides line up with TRBD2. The CDR3 spans 15 residues. J gave up 4 bases and V 5 bases, and 3 bases lay outside the gene matches. CDR1 and CDR2 (germline): MDHEN, SYDVKM. The CDR3 region is CASSSSGRATGELFF. The DNA of the CDR3 is TGTGCCAGCAGTAGTAGCGGGAGGGCCACCGGGGAGCTGTTTTTT.

V and J are TRBV7-9 and TRBJ1-5; D gene uncertain. The CDR3 is 12 amino acids. From germline, CDR1 is SEHNR and CDR2 FQNEAQ (reference sequence). V lost 5 bases and J 5 bases, leaving 7 bases between the germline ends. The CDR3 region has the DNA TGTGCCAGCAGCCCCACAGATCAGCCCCAGCATTTT. Translated: CASSPTDQPQHF.

This chain links TRBV6-1 with TRBJ1-1; the D gene is possibly TRBD1 (5 bases). The CDR3 runs to 13 residues. Germline V gives CDR1 MNHNS, CDR2 SASEGT. The germline V and J ends were trimmed by 5 bases and 4 bases, with 11 bases remaining between them. The CDR3 DNA is TGTGCCAGCAGTTGGGGGGTACCCACTGAAGCTTTCTTT. Translated: CASSWGVPTEAFF.

This chain joins TRBV5-6 and TRBJ1-2; unclear D gene. Trimming removed 6 bases from V and 0 bases from J, with 15 bases in between. CDR1 is SGHDT, CDR2 YYEEEE, per germline. CDR3 length equals 15 residues. CDR3 coding DNA: TGTGCCAGCAACGAGGTGGCGGCGGCTAACTATGGCTACACCTTC. It yields the protein CASNEVAAANYGYTF.

The chain has TRBV2 and TRBJ2-1, with a tentative D call TRBD1 (5 bases). Trimming shortened V by 7 bases and J by 2 bases, and 24 bases separated the two germline ends. This CDR3 comprises 18 residues. Germline V gene data show CDR1 as SNHLY and CDR2 as FYNNEI. CDR3 in amino acids: CASNFRPIRDSAYNEQFF. CDR3 bases: TGTGCCAGCAATTTCCGGCCGATCAGGGATTCCGCCTACAATGAGCAGTTCTTC.